One TCR beta chain is described in this entry. Its specificity is not known. The sample comes from a study of shared clonotypes between healthy human individuals. The study, taken as a whole, reports: Some clonotypes were shared by all four sorted-subset donors, while others were not shared. The non-shared ones had lower generation probabilities than the shared ones. Sampling included only blood; tissue repertoires likely differ. Having only a few donors restricted how much genetic and exposure-history diversity was captured.

When replicate PCRs were run on sorted subsets, they used 150 to 250 ng DNA, some 30,000 T cell genomes. Generated by immunoSEQ multiplex PCR, the TCRdb table keeps only in-frame clones and is missing some. This sample carries about 2.1 million clones, just under 95% of them seen once, and the ten largest clones take approximately 1.6%. CDR3 length: 13 residues. From germline, CDR1 is SGHDT and CDR2 YYEEEE. Trimming left V 4 bases short and J 9 bases short, with 14 bases between. Terminally differentiated effector memory CD45RA+ cells were left out of the naive CD8 fraction, which was CD45RO-negative and positively selected for CCR7.

This clonotype was obtained from a man between 18 and 29 years old in good health. Some clones in this sample may be carry-over from other donors' samples. V usage is TRBV5-6 and J usage is TRBJ2-1, with D tentatively TRBD2 (5 bases). Sequencing was performed on naive CD8+ T cells from PBMCs. The DNA of the CDR3 is TGTGCCAGCAGCCGGGGAGTTTCCCTTGAGCAGTTCTTC. The encoded protein is CASSRGVSLEQFF.